This TCR beta chain was captured in a study of blood T cells in healthy people across ages. This clonotype was found a few times. Its antigen is undetermined. Germline lookup yields CDR1 LGHNA and CDR2 YSLEER. The CDR3 is made up of 15 amino acids. Trimming removed 5 bases from V and 2 bases from J, with 15 bases in between. With a J-beta primer mix and a sample-barcoded 5' primer, a second PCR ran about 7 to 11 cycles. In TCRdb, the 5' RACE reads were re-called with MiXCR into one record per CDR3 protein. The profile covers hundreds of thousands of distinct CDR3 sequences, with 29% appearing a single time and about 18% taken by the ten largest. Whole-study findings and limits: The fall in TCR beta diversity per million T cells was roughly linear with age.

The rearrangement links TRBV4-3 to TRBJ1-1, with a weak D call TRBD1 (5 bases). This receptor was taken from a woman aged 80 or older in good health. Source material: blood. DNA of the CDR3: TGCGCCAGCAGCACTAGGGGACGGGGAAACACTGAAGCTTTCTTT. Encoded protein: CASSTRGRGNTEAFF.